This TCR beta chain is drawn from a study of blood T cell repertoires in COVID-19. Study as a whole: Donors in the United States, Italy and Spain gave samples during acute or convalescent COVID-19.

In its sample, this clone was seen once. In the original analysis: The authors estimated nucleated cell counts from reference gene primer amplification. Clones were sequenced by immunoSEQ multiplex PCR, and TCRdb holds only the in-frame ones, with some missing. That table is the source of V, J and clone size, and D and trimming were worked out from the DNA. The profile shows 250,000 or so clones, approximately 84% of them singletons. CDR3 length equals 14 residues. With 1 base removed from V and 7 bases from J, the gap between germline ends came to 13 bases. Germline V gene sequence: CDR1 LNHDA, CDR2 SQIVND (reference sequence).

Sequencing was performed on PBMCs or T cells enriched from blood (not recorded which). The chain uses TRBV19 and TRBJ1-2, with D uncertain. This TCR was sampled from a woman between 50 and 59 years old who had been exposed to COVID-19. CDR3: CASSIGAGPAGYTF. CDR3 DNA sequence: TGTGCCAGTAGTATAGGTGCAGGCCCTGCTGGCTACACCTTC.